This TCR beta chain was sequenced in a study of cytomegalovirus exposure and HLA in healthy donors. The study's findings and limits: Among the CMV-associated chains, a few were confirmed in vitro as specific for CMV antigens. Researchers catalogued under 200 TCR beta chains as cytomegalovirus-associated.

Germline-derived CDR1 and CDR2 are SGHRS and YFSETQ. V shed 3 bases and J shed 4 bases, with 10 bases lying between them. This CDR3 is built from 13 residues. Concerning this clone: Antigen specificity is unknown.

13 Jbeta primers and 60 Vbeta primers were used for the PCR. Sequencing was performed with immunoSEQ multiplex PCR; in TCRdb, only in-frame clones are kept and a portion is missing. This sample has approximately 180,000 clones, with approximately 78% found just once. This receptor was obtained from a woman aged 18-30 years in good health and CMV-seronegative. V usage is TRBV5-1 and J usage is TRBJ1-1, with a weak D call TRBD1 (6 bases). Sequencing was done on a sample of PBMCs. In DNA form, the CDR3 reads TGCGCCAGCAGCTCCGGACAGCGCACTGAAGCTTTCTTT. It encodes CASSSGQRTEAFF.